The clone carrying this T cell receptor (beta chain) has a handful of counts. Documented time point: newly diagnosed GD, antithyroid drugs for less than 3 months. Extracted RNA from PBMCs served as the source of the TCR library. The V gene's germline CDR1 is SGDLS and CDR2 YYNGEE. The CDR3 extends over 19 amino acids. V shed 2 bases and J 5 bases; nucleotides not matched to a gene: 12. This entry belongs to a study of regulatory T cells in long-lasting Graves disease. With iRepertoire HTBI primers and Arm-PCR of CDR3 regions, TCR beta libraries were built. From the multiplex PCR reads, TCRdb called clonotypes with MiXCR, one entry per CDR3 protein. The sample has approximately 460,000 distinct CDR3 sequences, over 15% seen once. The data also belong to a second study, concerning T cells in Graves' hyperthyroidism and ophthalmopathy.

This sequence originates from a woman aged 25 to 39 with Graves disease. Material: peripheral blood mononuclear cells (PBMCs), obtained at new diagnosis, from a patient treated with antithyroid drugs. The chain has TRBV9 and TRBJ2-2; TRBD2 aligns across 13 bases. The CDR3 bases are TGTGCCAGCAGCGTCTCATTTGGACTAGCGGGAGAACGGACCGGGGAGCTGTTTTTT. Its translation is CASSVSFGLAGERTGELFF.